Reported below is one TCR beta chain. The data belong to a study of blood T cell repertoires in COVID-19. On the study more broadly: The cDNA or gDNA used as material had been derived from T cells, B-cell-depleted T cells, or PBMCs.

Germline V gene sequence: CDR1 SGHDT, CDR2 YYEEEE. This CDR3 has 13 amino acids. V was trimmed by 4 bases and J by 1 base, leaving 8 bases between them. Method: immunoSEQ multiplex PCR; TCRdb's copy keeps in-frame clones and lacks some. The sample has under 130,000 clones; approximately 92% are singletons. This clonotype was sampled from a woman older than 75 with acute or convalescent COVID-19. Sequenced input: peripheral blood. The rearrangement joins TRBV5-6 to TRBJ1-1; no clear D. CDR3 nucleotide sequence: TGTGCCAGCAGCAGCTTGAGGAACACTGAAGCTTTCTTT. Protein sequence: CASSSLRNTEAFF.